This T cell receptor (beta chain) was retrieved from a study of vaccination and CD4 T cells after COVID-19. Described treatment: roughly ten-day PBMC culture with coronavirus spike peptide pools or control peptides (ViraFEST assay). Researchers used the Oncomine TCR Beta short-read assay to sequence DNA from cultured CD4+ T cells. TCRdb re-called the PCR reads with MiXCR, one entry per CDR3 protein. The sample includes about 6,500 distinct CDR3 sequences, roughly 18% seen only once; the top ten take roughly 20%. V shed 5 bases, J shed 3 bases, and the junction held 5 bases outside the gene matches. This CDR3 comprises 14 residues. This clonotype was counted between two and nine times. The antigen is undetermined.

The source material was CD4+ T cells from blood, cultured in vitro. The chain employs TRBV12-3 or TRBV12-4 and TRBJ1-2, with TRBD1 identical over 8 bases. The receptor was isolated from a human donor who had recovered from COVID-19. In DNA form, the CDR3 reads TGTGCCAGCAGTGGACAGGGATATTACTATGGCTACACCTTC. Translation gives CASSGQGYYYGYTF.